The clone carrying this TCR beta chain was found a few times. Repertoires were generated with immunoSEQ multiplex PCR, while TCRdb's copy carries only in-frame clones and drops some. The data show 400,000 to 550,000 clones, about 90% seen once. This entry comes from a study of blood T cell repertoires in COVID-19. There are 13 residues in the CDR3. The germline V and J ends were trimmed by 4 bases and 1 base, with 8 bases remaining between them. Germline-derived CDR1 and CDR2 are SGHRS and YFSETQ. Material for sequencing was PBMCs or T cells enriched from blood (not recorded which). The chain employs TRBV5-1 and TRBJ1-1; D is unclear. The sequence was collected from a woman aged 18 to 35 with acute COVID-19. The CDR3 DNA sequence: TGCGCCAGCAGCCCACAGAAGAACACTGAAGCTTTCTTT. Its protein is CASSPQKNTEAFF.